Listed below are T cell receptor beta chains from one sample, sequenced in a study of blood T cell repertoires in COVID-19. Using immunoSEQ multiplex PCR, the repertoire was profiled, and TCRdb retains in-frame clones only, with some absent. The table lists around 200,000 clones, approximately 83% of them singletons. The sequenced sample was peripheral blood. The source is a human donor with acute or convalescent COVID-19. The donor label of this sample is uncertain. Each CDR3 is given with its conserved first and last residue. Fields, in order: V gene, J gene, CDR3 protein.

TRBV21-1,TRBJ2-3,CASSNRDRGPDTQYF
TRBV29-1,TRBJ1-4,CSVDPGTNGEKLFF
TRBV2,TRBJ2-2,CASSVQDSTGELFF
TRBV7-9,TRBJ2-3,CASAWHRVVPDTQYF
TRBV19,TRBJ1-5,CASRDTPFSNQPQHF
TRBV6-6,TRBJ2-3,CASSSGQATDTQYF
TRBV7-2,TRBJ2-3,CASSMSATDTQYF
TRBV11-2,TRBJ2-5,CASSSLGTGGGETQYF
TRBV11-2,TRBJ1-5,CASSMTGSNQPQHF
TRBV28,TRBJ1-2,CASSWTSNGYTF
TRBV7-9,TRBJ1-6,CASSGRGTGDSPLHF
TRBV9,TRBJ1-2,CASSVAPGNDGYTF
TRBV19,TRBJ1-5,CASSPGQGRSNQPQHF
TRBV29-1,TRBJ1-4,CSVALTGSSEKLFF
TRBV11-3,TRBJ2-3,CASSTGEPTDTQYF
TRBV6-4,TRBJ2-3,CASRRDSQLSTDTQYF
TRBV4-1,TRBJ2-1,CASSPSRTAGGTTTYNEQFF
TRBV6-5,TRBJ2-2,CASTRTSGNTGELFF
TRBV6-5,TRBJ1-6,CASSPGQGVSPLHF
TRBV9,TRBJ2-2,CASSIRTGPTGELFF
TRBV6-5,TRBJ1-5,CAGSPTGNQPQHF
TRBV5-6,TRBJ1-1,CASSTRHRDWGTEAFF
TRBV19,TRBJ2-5,CASSQGRGRQETQYF
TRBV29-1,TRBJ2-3,CSVATGLAGGTDTQYF
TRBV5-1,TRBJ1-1,CASSLEGRAAFF
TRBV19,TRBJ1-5,CASSPGGARNQPQHF
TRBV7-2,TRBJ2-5,CASSLASGGRETQYF
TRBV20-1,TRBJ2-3,CSASPAGTTKSTDTQYF
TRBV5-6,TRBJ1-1,CASSLYGQAEAFF
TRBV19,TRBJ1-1,CASSILRGTVNTEAFF
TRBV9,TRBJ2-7,CASSVDPTSGGSEQYF
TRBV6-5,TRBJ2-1,CASRPGGAPGEQFF
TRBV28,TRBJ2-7,CASSPRLADAYEQYF
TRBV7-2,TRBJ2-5,CASSLGGPYWETQYF
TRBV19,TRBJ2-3,CASNPGLAGAGPATDTQYF
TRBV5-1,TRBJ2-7,CASSSGQAGDIHEQYF
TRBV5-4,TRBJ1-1,CASSPRPSGNTEAFF
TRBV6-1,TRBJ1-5,CASSVNGEYYSNQPQHF
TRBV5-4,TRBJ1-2,CASSLDRRLNYGYTF
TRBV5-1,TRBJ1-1,CASSSGTGGRSTEAFF
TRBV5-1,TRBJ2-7,CASSLPRDSLYEQYF
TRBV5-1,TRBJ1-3,CASSLGVGDSGNTIYF
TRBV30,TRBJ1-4,CAWSAGGSPGEKLFF
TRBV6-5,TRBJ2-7,CASGTSGSPGEQYF
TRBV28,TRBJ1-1,CASKDRGRTEAFF
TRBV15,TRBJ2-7,CATSRGQAQLDEQYF
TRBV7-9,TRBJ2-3,CASSFDRGEDTQYF
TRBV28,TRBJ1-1,CAGNRGKGTEAFF
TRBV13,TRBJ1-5,CASSLRRAGREAQHF
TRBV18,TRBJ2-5,CASSPARGQGGETQYF
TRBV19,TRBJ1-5,CASSQTGFFNQPQHF
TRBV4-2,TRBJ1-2,CASSPPGDRVINYGYTF
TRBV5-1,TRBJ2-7,CASSGGQSSYEQYF